This TCR beta chain was recovered during a study of Ad26.COV2.S vaccination and SARS-CoV-2 variants. In the study overall: Ad26.COV2.S was injected intramuscularly once or twice, 56 days apart.

This clone was picked up a small number of times. Treatment meaning: around 19 received Ad26.COV2.S at low or high dose, single or two shots; about 5 received placebo; per-sample allocation not given. Sampling occurred on day 63 after the first vaccine or placebo injection. Germline-derived CDR1 and CDR2 are SNHLY and FYNNEI. There are 13 residues in the CDR3. The V gene lost 8 bases and the J gene lost 4 bases, with 11 bases spanning the gap. Assay: immunoSEQ multiplex PCR; the TCRdb copy retains only in-frame clones and omits some. In the table there are around 340,000 clones, 86% of which are singletons.

The sequencing here drew on peripheral blood, taken in a trial of Ad26.COV2.S vaccine versus placebo. This chain links TRBV2 with TRBJ2-2; D not resolved. The TCR originated in a person between 18 and 65 years old who received the Ad26.COV2.S COVID-19 vaccine or a placebo. The DNA for the CDR3 is TGTGCCAGCCAAGTAGCCCCCACCGGGGAGCTGTTTTTT. It specifies CASQVAPTGELFF.